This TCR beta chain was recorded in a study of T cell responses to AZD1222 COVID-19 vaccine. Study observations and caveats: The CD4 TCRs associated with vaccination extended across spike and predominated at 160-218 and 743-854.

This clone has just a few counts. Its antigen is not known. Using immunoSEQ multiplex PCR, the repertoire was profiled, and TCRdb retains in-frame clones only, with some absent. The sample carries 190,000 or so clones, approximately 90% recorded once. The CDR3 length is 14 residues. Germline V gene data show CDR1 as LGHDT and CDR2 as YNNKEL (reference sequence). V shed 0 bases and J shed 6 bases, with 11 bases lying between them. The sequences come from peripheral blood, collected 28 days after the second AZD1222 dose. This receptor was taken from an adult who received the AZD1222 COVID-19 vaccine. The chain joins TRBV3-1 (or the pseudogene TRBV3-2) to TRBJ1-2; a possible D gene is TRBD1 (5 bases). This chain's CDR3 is CASSQDLGADGYTF. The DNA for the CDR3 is TGTGCCAGCAGCCAAGATCTAGGGGCCGATGGCTACACCTTC.